Presented here are 9 T cell receptor beta chains from one specimen sequenced in a study of beta chain features in type 1 diabetes. The isolated RNA, all of it, was reverse transcribed, so expressed TCRB transcripts were what got sequenced. The data were produced by immunoSEQ multiplex PCR, yet TCRdb's version contains in-frame clones alone and is incomplete. The sample consists of under 250,000 clones, 25% to 35% of them appearing once. Specimen: central memory CD4+ T cells from blood. Receptors originate from a man aged 25 to 45 in good health.

V gene TRBV29-1 combines with J gene TRBJ2-5; 8 bases line up with TRBD2. Germline V lookup: CDR1 SQVTM, CDR2 ANQGSEA. V lost 4 bases and J lost 4; bases outside the gene matches: 2. This CDR3 has 12 amino acids. This chain's CDR3 is CSVGLAGETQYF. The CDR3 DNA follows: TGCAGCGTTGGGCTAGCGGGAGAGACCCAGTACTTC.

This clone was seen ten or more times. The V and J genes are TRBV29-1 and TRBJ2-7; 7 nucleotides agree with TRBD2. V lost 7 bases and J lost 3; bases outside the gene matches: 0. The germline CDR1 and CDR2 sequences are SQVTM and ANQGSEA. This CDR3 is 10 amino acids long. CDR3 sequence: CSAGGYEQYF. CDR3 nucleotide sequence: TGCAGCGCGGGAGGCTACGAGCAGTACTTC.

This clone has more than one count but fewer than ten. This chain joins TRBV29-1 and TRBJ2-5, with 14 bases that match TRBD2. With V trimmed by 7 bases and J by 1 base, 11 bases remained unmatched. This CDR3 spans 17 amino acids. Germline CDR1 reads SQVTM; CDR2 reads ANQGSEA. CDR3 in amino acids: CSALRLAGGRIQETQYF. CDR3 DNA sequence: TGCAGCGCCCTCCGACTAGCGGGGGGGAGAATCCAAGAGACCCAGTACTTC.

This clone occurred a few times. The genes are TRBV5-1 and TRBJ2-1, with D unresolved. The V and J ends lost 1 base and 2 bases respectively, with 10 bases between them. This CDR3 region has 15 residues. The V gene's germline CDR1 is SGHRS and CDR2 YFSETQ. CDR3 nucleotides: TGCGCCAGCAGCTTGCTTCCTGAGCCCTACAATGAGCAGTTCTTC. Translated, it gives CASSLLPEPYNEQFF.

This clone has just a few counts. Within the sample, other DNA sequences also encode this same CDR3. V and J are TRBV20-1 and TRBJ2-5; D gene uncertain. The CDR3 runs 9 residues. The germline V and J ends were trimmed by 6 bases and 5 bases, with 4 bases remaining between them. Germline lookup yields CDR1 DFQATT and CDR2 SNEGSKA (reference sequence). CDR3 DNA sequence: TGCAGTGCCCCCGAGACCCAGTACTTC. The encoded protein is CSAPETQYF.

The chain carries TRBV9 and TRBJ2-2; 8 positions match TRBD2. The CDR3 is made up of 16 amino acids. The germline CDR1 and CDR2 sequences are SGDLS and YYNGEE. V lost 1 base, J lost 4 bases, and 6 bases stayed unmatched. The CDR3 bases are TGTGCCAGCAGCGTATACGGCGGGAGGTCCACCGGGGAGCTGTTTTTT. Its protein is CASSVYGGRSTGELFF.

This clone was picked up a small number of times. This chain links TRBV10-3 with TRBJ2-5; D might be TRBD2 (5 bases). Trimming pared 4 bases from V and 7 bases from J, leaving 19 bases between. Germline values: CDR1 ENHRY, CDR2 SYGVKD. The CDR3 totals 15 residues. CDR3: CAISGELSKWATQYF. For the CDR3, the DNA is TGTGCCATCAGTGGGGAGCTTTCAAAGTGGGCGACCCAGTACTTC.

This clone has ten or more counts. V is TRBV30 and J is TRBJ1-1; D not certain. Trimming cost V 6 bases and J 2 bases, with 13 bases left between them. This CDR3 has 13 residues. Germline V gene data show CDR1 as GTSNPN and CDR2 as SVGIG (reference sequence). CDR3 sequence (DNA): TGTGCCTGCCTACCTCGGGAAAACACTGAAGCTTTCTTT. Translating gives CACLPRENTEAFF. The entire variable domain, with the rest obtained from reference TRBV30 and TRBJ1-1, is as follows: SQTIHQWPATLVQPVGSPLSLECTVEGTSNPNLYWYRQAAGRGLQLLFYSVGIGQISSEVPQNLSASRPQDRQFILSSKKLLLSDSGFYLCACLPRENTEAFFGQGTRLTVV.

This clone showed up just a few times. The chain links TRBV7-8 to TRBJ2-7, with a possible D match to TRBD2 (5 bases). V was pared by 6 bases and J by 9 bases, with 15 bases between. CDR3 length: 12 amino acids. Looked up from germline, CDR1 is SGHVS and CDR2 is FQNEAQ. CDR3 nucleotide sequence: TGTGCCAGCAGTTCGGACTCCCGGGTGCAGTACTTC. Translated, it gives CASSSDSRVQYF.